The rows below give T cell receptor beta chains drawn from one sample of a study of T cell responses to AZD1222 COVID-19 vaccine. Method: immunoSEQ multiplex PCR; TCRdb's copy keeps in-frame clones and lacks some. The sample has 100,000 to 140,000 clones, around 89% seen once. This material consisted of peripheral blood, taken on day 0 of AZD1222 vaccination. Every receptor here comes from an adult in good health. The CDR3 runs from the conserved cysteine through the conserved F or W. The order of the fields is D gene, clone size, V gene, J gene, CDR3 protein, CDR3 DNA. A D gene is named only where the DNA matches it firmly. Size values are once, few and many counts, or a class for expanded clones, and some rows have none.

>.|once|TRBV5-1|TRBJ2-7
CASRPRASINYEQYF
TGCGCCAGCAGACCAAGGGCTAGCATTAATTACGAGCAGTACTTC
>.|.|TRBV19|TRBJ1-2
CASSILANYGYTF
TGTGCCAGTAGTATTTTGGCTAACTATGGCTACACCTTC
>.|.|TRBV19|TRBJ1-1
CASSYQRDTEAFF
TGTGCCAGTAGTTACCAGCGAGATACTGAAGCTTTCTTT
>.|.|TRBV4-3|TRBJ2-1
CASSQGTGADNEQFF
TGCGCCAGCAGCCAGGGGACGGGGGCCGACAATGAGCAGTTCTTC
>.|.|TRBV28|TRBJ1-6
CASSSSSYNSPLHF
TGTGCCAGCAGCTCGAGCTCCTATAATTCACCCCTCCACTTT
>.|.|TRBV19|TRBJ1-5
CASSSSRGYNQPQHF
TGTGCCAGTAGTTCCAGTCGTGGGTACAATCAGCCCCAGCATTTT
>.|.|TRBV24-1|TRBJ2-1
CATTTTSYNEQFF
TGTGCCACCACGACAACCTCCTACAATGAGCAGTTCTTC
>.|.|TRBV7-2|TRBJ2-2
CASSGWGGELFF
TGTGCCAGCAGCGGGTGGGGCGGGGAGCTGTTTTTT
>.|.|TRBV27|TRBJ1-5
CATDASWSAQPQHF
TGTGCCACGGACGCGTCATGGAGCGCTCAGCCCCAGCATTTT
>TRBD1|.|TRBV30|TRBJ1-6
CAWSRQGSYNSPLHF
TGTGCCTGGAGTCGACAGGGATCCTATAATTCACCCCTCCACTTT
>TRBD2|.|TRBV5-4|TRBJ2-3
CASSPGTSGSYTQYF
TGTGCCAGCAGCCCGGGGACTAGCGGGAGTTATACGCAGTATTTT
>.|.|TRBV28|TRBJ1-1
CASIGIGLLNTEAFF
TGTGCCAGCATTGGAATAGGACTTTTGAACACTGAAGCTTTCTTT
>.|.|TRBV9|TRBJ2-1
CASSPGAASYNEQFF
TGTGCCAGCAGCCCGGGAGCGGCCTCCTACAATGAGCAGTTCTTC
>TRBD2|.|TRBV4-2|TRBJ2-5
CASSQGASRLAGGETQYF
TGTGCCAGCAGCCAAGGGGCATCCCGACTAGCGGGAGGAGAGACCCAGTACTTC
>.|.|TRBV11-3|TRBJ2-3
CASSFEATRVTDTQYF
TGTGCCAGCAGCTTCGAAGCCACCAGGGTCACAGATACGCAGTATTTT
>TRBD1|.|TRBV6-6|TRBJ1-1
CASSYPPGQGAPEAFF
TGTGCCAGCAGTTACCCTCCGGGACAGGGGGCCCCTGAAGCTTTCTTT
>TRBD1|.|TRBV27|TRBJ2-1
CASSSSGTGGLEQFF
TGTGCCAGCAGTTCTTCCGGGACAGGGGGTCTTGAGCAGTTCTTC